This T cell receptor (beta chain) appears in the sequencing data of a study of radiation and T cells in renal cell carcinoma. Measured with immunoSEQ multiplex PCR; TCRdb has only the in-frame clones, and not every one. The sample records roughly 21,000 clones, over 50% being singletons. Documented treatment: treatment-naive control, cytoreductive nephrectomy. Treatment-naive patients without radiation supplied the control tumors at nephrectomy. This renal cell carcinoma was of the clear cell type. Findings of the study overall: Compared with controls, irradiated tumors showed greater TCR clonality. Tumor samples were small regions of 0.9 to 1 g.

A note on this clone: Its specificity is not known.

The receptor was derived from a human donor with renal cell carcinoma. Sample: tumor tissue, taken from a patient whose treatment was nephrectomy without radiotherapy.

The CDR3 nucleotides are TGTGCCAGCAGCCTATCGACCCTTAACTATGGCTACACCTTC. Its translation is CASSLSTLNYGYTF. The V call is TRBV11-2, the J call TRBJ1-2; D is uncertain. The CDR3 covers 14 residues. Germline V lookup: CDR1 SGHAT, CDR2 FQNNGV. V gave up 5 bases and J gave up 1 base, with 11 bases separating them.